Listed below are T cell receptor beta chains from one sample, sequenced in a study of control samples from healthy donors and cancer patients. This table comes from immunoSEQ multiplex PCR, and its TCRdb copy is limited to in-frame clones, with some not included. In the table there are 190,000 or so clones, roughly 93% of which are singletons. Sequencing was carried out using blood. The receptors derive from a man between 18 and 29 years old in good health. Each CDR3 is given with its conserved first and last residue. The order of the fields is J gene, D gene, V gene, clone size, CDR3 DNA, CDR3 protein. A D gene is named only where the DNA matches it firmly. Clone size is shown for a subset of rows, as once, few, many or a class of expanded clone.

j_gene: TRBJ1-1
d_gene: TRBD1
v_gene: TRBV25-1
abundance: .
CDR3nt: TGTGCCAGCAGTACCCCGGGACAGGGGAAAGAAGCTTTCTTT
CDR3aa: CASSTPGQGKEAFF

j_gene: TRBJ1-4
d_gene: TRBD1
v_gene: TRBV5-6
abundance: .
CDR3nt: TGTGCCAGCAGCTTGACAGGGGCAACTAATGAAAAACTGTTTTTT
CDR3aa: CASSLTGATNEKLFF

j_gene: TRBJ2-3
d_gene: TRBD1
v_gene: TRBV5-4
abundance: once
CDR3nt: TGTGCCAGCAGCTTGGTGGGACAGGGGGCAGATACGCAGTATTTT
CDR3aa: CASSLVGQGADTQYF

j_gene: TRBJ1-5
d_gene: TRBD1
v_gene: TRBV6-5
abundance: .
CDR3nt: TGTGCCAGCTCAAGGGGGGACAGACCCCAGCATTTT
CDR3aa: CASSRGDRPQHF

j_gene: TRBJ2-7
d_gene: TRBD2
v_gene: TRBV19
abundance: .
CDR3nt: TGTGCCAGTAGTATATCGGGGGGGACGAAGGACGAGCAGTACTTC
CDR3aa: CASSISGGTKDEQYF

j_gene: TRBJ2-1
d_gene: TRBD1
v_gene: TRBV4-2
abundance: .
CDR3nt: TGTGCCAGCAGCCAAGTCCGGACAGGACTCTACAATGAGCAGTTCTTC
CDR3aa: CASSQVRTGLYNEQFF

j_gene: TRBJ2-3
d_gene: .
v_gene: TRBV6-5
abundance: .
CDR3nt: TGTGCCAGCAGCGTTTCCCCCCGGAGTACGCAGTATTTT
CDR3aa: CASSVSPRSTQYF

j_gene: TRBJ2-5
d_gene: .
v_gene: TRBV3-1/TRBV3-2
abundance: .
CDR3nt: TGTGCCAGCAGTCCGACACGGGGAGAGACCCAGTACTTC
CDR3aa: CASSPTRGETQYF

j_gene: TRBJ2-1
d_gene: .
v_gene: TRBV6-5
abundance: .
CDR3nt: TGTGCCAGCATTAGTACAGGTAGCTCCTACAATGAGCAGTTCTTC
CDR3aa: CASISTGSSYNEQFF

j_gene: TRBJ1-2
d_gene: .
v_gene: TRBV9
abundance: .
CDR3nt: TGTGCCAGCTCTGGAACAACTGGCTACACCTTC
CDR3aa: CASSGTTGYTF

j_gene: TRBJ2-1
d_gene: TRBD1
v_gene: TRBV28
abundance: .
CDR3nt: TGTGCCAGCAGTTCTCTCCGAACAGGGGGCAGGGACAATGAGCAGTTCTTC
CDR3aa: CASSSLRTGGRDNEQFF

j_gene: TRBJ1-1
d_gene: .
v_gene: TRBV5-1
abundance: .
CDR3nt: TGCGCCAGCAGCACACGAGGGGTGAACACTGAAGCTTTCTTT
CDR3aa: CASSTRGVNTEAFF

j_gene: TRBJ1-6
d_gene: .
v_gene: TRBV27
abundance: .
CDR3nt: TGTGCCAGCAGTCCCACAAACTATAATTCACCCCTCCACTTT
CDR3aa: CASSPTNYNSPLHF

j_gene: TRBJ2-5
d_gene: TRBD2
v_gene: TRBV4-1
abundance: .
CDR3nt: TGCGCCAGCAGCCAAGATAGGCTAGCGGGGATCGATTGGGAGACCCAGTACTTC
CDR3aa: CASSQDRLAGIDWETQYF

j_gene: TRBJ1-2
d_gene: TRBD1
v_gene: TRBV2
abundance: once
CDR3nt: TGTGCCAGCAGGAACACAGGGGGCGCGAAAGGCTACACCTTC
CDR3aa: CASRNTGGAKGYTF

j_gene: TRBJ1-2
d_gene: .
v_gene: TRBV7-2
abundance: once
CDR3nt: TGTGCCAGCAGCTTCCTTTCAGGGACCGAGACCGGCTACACCTTC
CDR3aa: CASSFLSGTETGYTF

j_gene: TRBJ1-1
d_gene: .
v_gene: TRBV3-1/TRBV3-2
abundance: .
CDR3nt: TGTGCCAGCAGCCTATCCACAGGGACCACTGAAGCTTTCTTT
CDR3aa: CASSLSTGTTEAFF

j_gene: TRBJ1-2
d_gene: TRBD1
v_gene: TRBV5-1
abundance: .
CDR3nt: TGCGCCAGCAGCTTGGAGCCCGGACAGGGAATTAGGGTTGGCTACACCTTC
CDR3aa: CASSLEPGQGIRVGYTF

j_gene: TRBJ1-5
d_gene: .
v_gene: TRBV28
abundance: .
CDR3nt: TGTGCCAGCAGTTGGGTGAGTTATAGCAATCAGCCCCAGCATTTT
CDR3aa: CASSWVSYSNQPQHF

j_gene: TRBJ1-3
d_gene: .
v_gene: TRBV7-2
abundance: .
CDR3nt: TGTGCCAGCAGGGCCGGGGGAAGTATAGCTGGAAACACCATATATTTT
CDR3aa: CASRAGGSIAGNTIYF

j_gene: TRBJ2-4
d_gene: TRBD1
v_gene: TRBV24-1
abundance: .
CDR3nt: TGTGCCACCAGTGATCAACGGGACAGGGGGCGCGGGGCCAAAAACATTCAGTACTTC
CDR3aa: CATSDQRDRGRGAKNIQYF

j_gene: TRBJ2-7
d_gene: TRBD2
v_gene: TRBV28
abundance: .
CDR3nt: TGTGCCAGCAGTTTATCGACTAGCGGGGGGGCCTACGAGCAGTACTTC
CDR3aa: CASSLSTSGGAYEQYF

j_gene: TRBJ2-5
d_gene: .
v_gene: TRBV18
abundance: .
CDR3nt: TGTGCCAGCTCACCACGTCAGGGGACGGGGGAGACCCAGTACTTC
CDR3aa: CASSPRQGTGETQYF

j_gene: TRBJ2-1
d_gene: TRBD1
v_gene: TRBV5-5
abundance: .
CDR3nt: TGTGCCAGCAGTCAGGGGGCTAACTACAATGAGCAGTTCTTC
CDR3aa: CASSQGANYNEQFF

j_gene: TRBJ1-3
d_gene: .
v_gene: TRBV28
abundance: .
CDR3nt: TGTGCCAGCATTCAAGGGGTGGTCTCTGGAAACACCATATATTTT
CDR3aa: CASIQGVVSGNTIYF

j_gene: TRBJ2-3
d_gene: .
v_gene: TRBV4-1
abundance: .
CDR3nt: TGCGCCAGCAGCCAAGGGCGGGCAGCGAGAACAGATACGCAGTATTTT
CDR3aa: CASSQGRAARTDTQYF

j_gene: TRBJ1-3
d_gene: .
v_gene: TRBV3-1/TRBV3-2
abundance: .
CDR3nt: TGTGCCAGCAGCCCAGACGGGATTGGAAACACCATATATTTT
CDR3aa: CASSPDGIGNTIYF

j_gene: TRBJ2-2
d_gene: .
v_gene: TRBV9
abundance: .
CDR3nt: TGTGCCAGCAGCGTCGTCGAGGGTGTTACAGGGGAGCTGTTTTTT
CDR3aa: CASSVVEGVTGELFF

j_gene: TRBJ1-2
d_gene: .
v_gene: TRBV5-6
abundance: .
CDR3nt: TGTGCCAGCAGCTTGGTGTCCGGGGGCTTCTATGGCTACACCTTC
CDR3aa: CASSLVSGGFYGYTF

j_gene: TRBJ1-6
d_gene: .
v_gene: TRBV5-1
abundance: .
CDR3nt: TGCGCCAGCAGATTGGTGGGGCAACTTAATTCACCCCTCCACTTT
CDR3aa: CASRLVGQLNSPLHF

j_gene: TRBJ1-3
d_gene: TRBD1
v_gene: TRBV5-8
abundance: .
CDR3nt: TGTGCCAGCAGCCTGGGACAGACCACTGGAAACACCATATATTTT
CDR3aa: CASSLGQTTGNTIYF

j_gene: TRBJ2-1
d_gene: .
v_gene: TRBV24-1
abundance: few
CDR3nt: TGTGCCGGGGGACTTCCGCGCAATGAGCAGTTCTTC
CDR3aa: CAGGLPRNEQFF

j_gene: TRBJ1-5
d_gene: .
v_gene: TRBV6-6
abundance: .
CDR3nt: TGTGCCAGCAGTCTCCGACCGCCGAGATATAGCAATCAGCCCCAGCATTTT
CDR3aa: CASSLRPPRYSNQPQHF

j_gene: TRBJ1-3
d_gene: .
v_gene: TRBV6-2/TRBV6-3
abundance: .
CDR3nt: TGTGCCAGCAGTTGGGCGACTGGAAACACCATATATTTT
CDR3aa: CASSWATGNTIYF

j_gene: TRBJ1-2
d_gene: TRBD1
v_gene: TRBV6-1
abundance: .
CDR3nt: TGTGCCAGCAGTGAAGTGGCAGGGGGCCTCTATGGCTACACCTTC
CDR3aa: CASSEVAGGLYGYTF

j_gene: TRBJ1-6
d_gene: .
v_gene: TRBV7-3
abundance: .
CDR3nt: TGTGCCAGCAGCTTAAACACAGGGACAAATTCACCCCTCCACTTT
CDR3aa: CASSLNTGTNSPLHF

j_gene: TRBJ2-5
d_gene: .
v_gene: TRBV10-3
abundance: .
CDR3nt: TGTGCCATCAGTGACGGGCAGCAAGAGACCCAGTACTTC
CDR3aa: CAISDGQQETQYF

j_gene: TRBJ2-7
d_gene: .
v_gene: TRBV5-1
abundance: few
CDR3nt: TGCGCCAGCAGCTTGGTCCGGGGGGAGCAGTACTTC
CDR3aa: CASSLVRGEQYF

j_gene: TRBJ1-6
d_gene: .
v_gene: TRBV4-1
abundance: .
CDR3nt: TGCGCCAGCAGCCCAGACAGGACAAGCTCCTATAATTCACCCCTCCACTTT
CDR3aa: CASSPDRTSSYNSPLHF

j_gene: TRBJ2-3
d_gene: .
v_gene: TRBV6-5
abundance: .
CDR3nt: TGTGCCAGCAGTTCCCGGACAGATACGCAGTATTTT
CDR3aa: CASSSRTDTQYF

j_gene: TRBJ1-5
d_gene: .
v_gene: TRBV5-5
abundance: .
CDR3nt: TGTGCCAGCAGCTTACAGGGAGGTGGGAGTAATCAGCCCCAGCATTTT
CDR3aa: CASSLQGGGSNQPQHF

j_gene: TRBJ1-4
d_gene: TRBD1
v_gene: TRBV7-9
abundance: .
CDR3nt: TGTGCCAGCAGCACCGGGGGGACAGGTTCGGAAAAACTGTTTTTT
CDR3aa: CASSTGGTGSEKLFF

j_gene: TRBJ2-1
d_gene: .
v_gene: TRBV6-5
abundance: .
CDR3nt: TGTGCCAGCAGTCTGACGGGGGATCTGCAGTTCTTC
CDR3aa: CASSLTGDLQFF

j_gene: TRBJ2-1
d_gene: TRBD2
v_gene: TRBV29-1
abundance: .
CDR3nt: TGCAGCGTTAGGTCAAAAGCGGGGGGACGCGATGAGCAGTTCTTC
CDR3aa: CSVRSKAGGRDEQFF

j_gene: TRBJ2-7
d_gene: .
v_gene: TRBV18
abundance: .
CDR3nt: TGTGCCAGCTCACCACCGGGGAGACAGCCCTACGAGCAGTACTTC
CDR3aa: CASSPPGRQPYEQYF

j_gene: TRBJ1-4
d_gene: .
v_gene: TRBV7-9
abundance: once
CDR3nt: TGTGCCAGCAGCGAACGAGCAACTAATGAAAAACTGTTTTTT
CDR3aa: CASSERATNEKLFF

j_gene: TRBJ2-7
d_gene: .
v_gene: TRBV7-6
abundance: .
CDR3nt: TGTGCCAGCAGCTTAGGTTGGCAGCCCCCCTACGAGCAGTACTTC
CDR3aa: CASSLGWQPPYEQYF

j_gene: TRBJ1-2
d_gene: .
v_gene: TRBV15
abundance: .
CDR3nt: TGTGCCACCAGCAGAGATTCGGCAGGGTCGGGCTACACCTTC
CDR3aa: CATSRDSAGSGYTF

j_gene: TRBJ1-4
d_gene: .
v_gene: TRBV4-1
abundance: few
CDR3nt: TGCGCCAGCAGCCACCTTTGGACAACTAATGAAAAACTGTTTTTT
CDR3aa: CASSHLWTTNEKLFF

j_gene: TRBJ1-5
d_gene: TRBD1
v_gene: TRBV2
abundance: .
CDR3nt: TGTGCCAGCGTAAGGACAGGGGAGGAACAGCCCCAGCATTTT
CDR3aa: CASVRTGEEQPQHF